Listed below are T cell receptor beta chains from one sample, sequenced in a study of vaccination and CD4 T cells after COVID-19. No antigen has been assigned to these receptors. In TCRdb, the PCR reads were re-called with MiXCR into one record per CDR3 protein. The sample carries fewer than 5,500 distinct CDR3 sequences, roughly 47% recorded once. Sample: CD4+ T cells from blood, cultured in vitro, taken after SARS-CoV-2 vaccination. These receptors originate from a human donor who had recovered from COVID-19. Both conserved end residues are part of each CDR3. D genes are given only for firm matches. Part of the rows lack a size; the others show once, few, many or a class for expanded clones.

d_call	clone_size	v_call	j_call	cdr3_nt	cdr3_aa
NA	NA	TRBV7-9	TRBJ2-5	TGTGCCGGCAGACGTCGGGAGTCAGAGACCCAGTACTTC	CAGRRRESETQYF
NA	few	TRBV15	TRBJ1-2	TGTGCCACCAGCAGAGATGGTTCGGGATCGGGTGGCTACACCTTC	CATSRDGSGSGGYTF
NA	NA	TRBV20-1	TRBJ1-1	TGCAGTGCTAGGCCCTCGGGAGGCAGGGGTCCATGGGGGACTGAAGCTTTCTTT	CSARPSGGRGPWGTEAFF
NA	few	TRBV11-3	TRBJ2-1	TGTGCCAGCAGCCGAGGGATGGCGAATGAGCAGTTCTTC	CASSRGMANEQFF
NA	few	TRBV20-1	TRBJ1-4	TGCAGTGCTAGAGATTGGAGGGGGGGCGAAAAACTGTTTTTT	CSARDWRGGEKLFF
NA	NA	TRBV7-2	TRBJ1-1	TGTGCCAGCAGCCCCGGACACCTCATGAACACTGAAGCTTTCTTT	CASSPGHLMNTEAFF
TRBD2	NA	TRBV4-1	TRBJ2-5	TGCGCCAGCAGCCAATTGGCGCCACTAGCGGGAGGGAGGGAGACCCAGTACTTC	CASSQLAPLAGGRETQYF
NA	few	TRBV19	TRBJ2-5	TGTGCCAGTAATGAGGGAGGAGTGGAGACCCAGTACTTC	CASNEGGVETQYF
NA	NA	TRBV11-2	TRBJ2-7	TGTGCCAGCAGCTCTCTGATGGGCTTCTCCTACGAGCAGTACTTC	CASSSLMGFSYEQYF
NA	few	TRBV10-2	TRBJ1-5	TGCGCCAGCATGAGGGGAACAGATAGCAATCAGCCCCAGCATTTT	CASMRGTDSNQPQHF
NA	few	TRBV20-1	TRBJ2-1	TGCAGTGCTAGAGATCCGGCCAGGGCTAATGAGCAGTTCTTC	CSARDPARANEQFF
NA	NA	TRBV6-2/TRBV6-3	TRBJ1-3	TGTGCCAGCAGTTACCTTGGAAACACCATATATTTT	CASSYLGNTIYF
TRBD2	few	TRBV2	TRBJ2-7	TGTGCCAGCAGCGTGGGACTAGCGGAAGGCTACGAGCAGTACTTC	CASSVGLAEGYEQYF
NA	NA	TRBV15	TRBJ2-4	TGTGCCACCAGCAGGGCTAACAAAAACATTCAGTACTTC	CATSRANKNIQYF
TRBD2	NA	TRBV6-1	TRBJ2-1	TGTGCCAGCGGCCGGACTAGGGACAATGAGCAGTTCTTC	CASGRTRDNEQFF
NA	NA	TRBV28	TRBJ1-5	TGTGCCAGCAGAGCTTTGCGGGGGGCGAGCCAGCCCCAGCATTTT	CASRALRGASQPQHF
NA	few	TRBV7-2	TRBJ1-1	TGTGCCAGCAGCCCCCACGGGGACGTCGTCGAAACTTTCTTT	CASSPHGDVVETFF
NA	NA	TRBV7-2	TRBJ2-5	TGTGCCAGCAGCTATCAGCGCGGGGTCCAAGAGACCCAGTACTTC	CASSYQRGVQETQYF
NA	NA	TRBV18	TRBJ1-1	TGTGCCAGCTCAGCCCCGATGTTGAACACTGAAGCTTTCTTT	CASSAPMLNTEAFF
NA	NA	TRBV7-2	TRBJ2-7	TGTGCCAGCAGCTTTGGCGCAGGGGGAGGTTACGAGCAGTACTTC	CASSFGAGGGYEQYF
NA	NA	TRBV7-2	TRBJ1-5	TGTGCCAGCAGCTTAGACCTCAATCAGCCCCAGCATTTT	CASSLDLNQPQHF
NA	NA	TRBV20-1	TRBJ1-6	TGCAGTACTAGAGACACCCGGGCCCCGGTAGCCCTCCACTTT	CSTRDTRAPVALHF
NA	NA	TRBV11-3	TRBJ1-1	TGTGCCAGCAGCTCCACGGGGGCCTACGCTGAAGCTTTCTTT	CASSSTGAYAEAFF
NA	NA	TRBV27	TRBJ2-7	TGTGCCAGCAGCCGGGACGGGACCTACGAGCAGTACTTC	CASSRDGTYEQYF
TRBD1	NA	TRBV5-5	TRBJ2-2	TGTGCCAGCAGCTTTGACAGGGCAGGGACCGGGGAGCTGTTTTTT	CASSFDRAGTGELFF
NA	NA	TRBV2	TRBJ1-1	TGTGCCAGCAGTACGAACACTGAAGCTTTCTTT	CASSTNTEAFF
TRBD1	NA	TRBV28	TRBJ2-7	TGTGCCAGCAGTTTTATGGGTACACAGGGGGAGCAGTACTTC	CASSFMGTQGEQYF
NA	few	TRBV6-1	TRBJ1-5	TGTGCCAGCAGCTCGCTAGGTTATAGCAATCAGCCCCAGCATTTT	CASSSLGYSNQPQHF
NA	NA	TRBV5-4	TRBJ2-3	TGTGCCAGCAGCAACCCCCAGGGGGGAGATACGCAGTATTTT	CASSNPQGGDTQYF
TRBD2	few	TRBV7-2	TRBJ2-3	TGTGCCAGCAGCTCCCCCGGGACTAGCGGCGCAGGTACGCAGTATTTT	CASSSPGTSGAGTQYF
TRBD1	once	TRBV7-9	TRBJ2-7	TGTGCCAGCAGCTTAGGTGACAGGGCGCGATCCGAGCAGTACTTC	CASSLGDRARSEQYF
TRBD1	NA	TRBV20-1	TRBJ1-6	TGCAGTGCAAAAGACAGGGTAGGGGGTTCACCCCTCCACTTT	CSAKDRVGGSPLHF
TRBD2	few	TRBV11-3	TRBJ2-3	TGTGCCAACAGCATGGGACTAGCGCAAGCAGATACGCAGTATTTT	CANSMGLAQADTQYF
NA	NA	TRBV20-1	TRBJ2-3	TGCAGTGCTATAGACACAGATACGCAGTATTTT	CSAIDTDTQYF
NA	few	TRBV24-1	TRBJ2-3	TGTGCCACCAGTGATACCTCCTCCACAGATACGCAGTATTTT	CATSDTSSTDTQYF
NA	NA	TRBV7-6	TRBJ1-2	TGTGCCAGCAGCTTAAGGGGAGGCAGGGTCTTGGGCGGCTACACCTTC	CASSLRGGRVLGGYTF
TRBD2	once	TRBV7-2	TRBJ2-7	TGTGCCAGCAGCTTAGGCCCGCGGGGGAGCTCCTACGAGCAGTACTTC	CASSLGPRGSSYEQYF
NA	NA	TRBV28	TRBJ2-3	TGTGCCAGCAACGGTGGGGGCACAGATACGCAGTATTTT	CASNGGGTDTQYF
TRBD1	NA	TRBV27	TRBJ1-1	TGTGCCAGCAGTGTCATCAGGGGGCGCGGGGAAGCTTTCTTT	CASSVIRGRGEAFF
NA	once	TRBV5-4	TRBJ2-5	TGTGCCAGCAGCTTGGTAGGGGAGTGGGAGACCCAGTACTTC	CASSLVGEWETQYF
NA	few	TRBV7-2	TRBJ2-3	TGTGCCAGCACCCTAATGGGGACAGATACGCAGTATTTT	CASTLMGTDTQYF
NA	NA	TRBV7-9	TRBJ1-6	TGTGCCAGCAGCTTAGACAACCTGGCCCTCCACTTT	CASSLDNLALHF
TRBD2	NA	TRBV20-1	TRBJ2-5	TGCAGTGCTAGCGGGGGGGCCCCAGAGACCCAGTACTTC	CSASGGAPETQYF
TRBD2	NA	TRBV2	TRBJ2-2	TGTGCCAGCAGTGCTATAGCGGGGGGACCCGGGGAGCTGTTTTTT	CASSAIAGGPGELFF
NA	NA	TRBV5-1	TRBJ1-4	TGCGCCAGCAGCTTTTCGGAGAGGCGGCTCGGGGGAGAACTGTTTTTT	CASSFSERRLGGELFF
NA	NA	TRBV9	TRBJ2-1	TGTGCCAGCAGCGTAGATCCCGGGAGTAATGAGCAGTTCTTC	CASSVDPGSNEQFF
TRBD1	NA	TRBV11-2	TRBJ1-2	TGTGCCAGCAGCTTTCCATTCCGGGACAGGGGTGGCTACACCTTC	CASSFPFRDRGGYTF
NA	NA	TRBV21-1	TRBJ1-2	TGTGCCAGCAGGGTGGACAGGCCGGCTAACTATGGCTACACCTTC	CASRVDRPANYGYTF
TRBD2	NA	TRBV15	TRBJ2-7	TGTGCCACCAGCAGAAGCGGGAGTTCCTACGAGCAGTACTTC	CATSRSGSSYEQYF
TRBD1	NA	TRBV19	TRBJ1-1	TGTGCCAGTAGTCCCCAGGGGGACACTGAAGCTTTCTTT	CASSPQGDTEAFF
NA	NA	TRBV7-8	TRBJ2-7	TGTGCCAGCAGCTACGACCGAACGTACTACGAGCAGTACTTC	CASSYDRTYYEQYF
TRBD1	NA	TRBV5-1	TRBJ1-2	TGCGCCAGCAGCCCACCGGGACAGCTCTATGGCTACACCTTC	CASSPPGQLYGYTF
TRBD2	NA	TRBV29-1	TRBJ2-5	TGCAGCGTTGATAAAGGGACTAGCGTATCTGAGACCCAGTACTTC	CSVDKGTSVSETQYF
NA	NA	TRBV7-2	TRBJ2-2	TGTGCCAGCAGCGGCCGGGACCCAACCGGGGAGCTGTTTTTT	CASSGRDPTGELFF
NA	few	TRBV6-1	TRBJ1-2	TGTGCCAGCAGTCTTGGGTTAAACTATGGCTACACCTTC	CASSLGLNYGYTF
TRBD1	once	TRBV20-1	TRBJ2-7	TGCAGTACTAGAGCAGGGGGCTACGAGCAGTACTTC	CSTRAGGYEQYF
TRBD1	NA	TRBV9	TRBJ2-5	TGTGCCAGCAGCACCGGGACAGGGAGTACCCAGTACTTC	CASSTGTGSTQYF